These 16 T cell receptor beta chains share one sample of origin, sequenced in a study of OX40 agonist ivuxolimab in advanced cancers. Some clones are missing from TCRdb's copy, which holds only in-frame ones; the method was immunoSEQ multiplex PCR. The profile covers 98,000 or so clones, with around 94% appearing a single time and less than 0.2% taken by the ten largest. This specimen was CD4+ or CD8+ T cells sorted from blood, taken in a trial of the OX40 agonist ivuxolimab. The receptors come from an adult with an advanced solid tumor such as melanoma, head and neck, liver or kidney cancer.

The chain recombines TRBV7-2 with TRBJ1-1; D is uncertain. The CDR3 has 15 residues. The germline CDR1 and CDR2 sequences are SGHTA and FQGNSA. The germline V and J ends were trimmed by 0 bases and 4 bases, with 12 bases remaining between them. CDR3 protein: CASSLAIGLGTEAFF. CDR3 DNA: TGTGCCAGCAGCTTAGCGATAGGGTTAGGCACTGAAGCTTTCTTT. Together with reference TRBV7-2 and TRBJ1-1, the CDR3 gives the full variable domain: GAGVSQSPSNKVTEKGKDVELRCDPISGHTALYWYRQSLGQGLEFLIYFQGNSAPDKSGLPSDRFSAERTGGSVSTLTIQRTQQEDSAVYLCASSLAIGLGTEAFFGQGTRLTVV.

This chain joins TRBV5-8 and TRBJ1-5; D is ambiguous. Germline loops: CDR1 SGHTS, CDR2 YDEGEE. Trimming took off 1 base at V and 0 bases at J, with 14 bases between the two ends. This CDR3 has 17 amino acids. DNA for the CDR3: TGTGCCAGCAGCTTGAGTATTTGGGTATCTAGCAATCAGCCCCAGCATTTT. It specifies CASSLSIWVSSNQPQHF.

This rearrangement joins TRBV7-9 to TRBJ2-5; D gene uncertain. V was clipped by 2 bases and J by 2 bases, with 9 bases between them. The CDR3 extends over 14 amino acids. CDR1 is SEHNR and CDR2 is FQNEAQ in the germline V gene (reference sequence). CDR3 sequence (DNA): TGTGCCAGCAGCTTAATAGAGCAGCAAGAGACCCAGTACTTC. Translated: CASSLIEQQETQYF. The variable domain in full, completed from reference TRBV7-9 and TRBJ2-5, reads DTGVSQNPRHKITKRGQNVTFRCDPISEHNRLYWYRQTLGQGPEFLTYFQNEAQLEKSRLLSDRFSAERPKGSFSTLEIQRTEQGDSAMYLCASSLIEQQETQYFGPGTRLLVL.

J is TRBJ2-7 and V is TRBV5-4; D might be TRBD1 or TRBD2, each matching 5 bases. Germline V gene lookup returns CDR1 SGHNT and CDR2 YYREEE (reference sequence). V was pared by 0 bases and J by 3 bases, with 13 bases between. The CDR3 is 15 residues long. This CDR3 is CASSLGPGAYYEQYF. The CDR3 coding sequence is TGTGCCAGCAGCTTGGGACCCGGGGCCTACTACGAGCAGTACTTC.

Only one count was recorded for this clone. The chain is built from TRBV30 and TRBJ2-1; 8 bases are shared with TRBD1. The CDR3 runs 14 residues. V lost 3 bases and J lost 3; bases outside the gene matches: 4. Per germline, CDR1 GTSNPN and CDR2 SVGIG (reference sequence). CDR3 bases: TGTGCCTGGAGCCCCAGGGGGCACTACAATGAGCAGTTCTTC. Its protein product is CAWSPRGHYNEQFF.

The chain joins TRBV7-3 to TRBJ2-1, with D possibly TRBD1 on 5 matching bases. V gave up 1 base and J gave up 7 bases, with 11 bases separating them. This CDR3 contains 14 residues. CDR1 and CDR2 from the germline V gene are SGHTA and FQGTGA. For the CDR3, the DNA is TGTGCCAGCAGCTTAATGCAGGGTATGAATGAGCAGTTCTTC. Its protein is CASSLMQGMNEQFF.

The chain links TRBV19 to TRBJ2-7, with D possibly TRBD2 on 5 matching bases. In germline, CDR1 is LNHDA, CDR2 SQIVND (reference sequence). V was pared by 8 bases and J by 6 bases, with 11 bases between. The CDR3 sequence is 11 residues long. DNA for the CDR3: TGTGCCAGTGGAGGTGGGCCCGAGCAGTACTTC. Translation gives CASGGGPEQYF.

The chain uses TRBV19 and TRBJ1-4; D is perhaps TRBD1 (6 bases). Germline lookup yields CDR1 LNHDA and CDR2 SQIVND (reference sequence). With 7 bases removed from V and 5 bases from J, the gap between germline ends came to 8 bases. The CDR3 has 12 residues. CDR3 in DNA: TGTGCCAGTAAGGGGGGGAATGAAAAACTGTTTTTT. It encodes CASKGGNEKLFF.

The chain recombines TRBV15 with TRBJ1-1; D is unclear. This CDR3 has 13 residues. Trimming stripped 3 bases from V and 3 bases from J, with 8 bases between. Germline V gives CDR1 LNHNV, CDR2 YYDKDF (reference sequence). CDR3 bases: TGTGCCACCAGCAGTGGACCTTACACTGAAGCTTTCTTT. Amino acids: CATSSGPYTEAFF.

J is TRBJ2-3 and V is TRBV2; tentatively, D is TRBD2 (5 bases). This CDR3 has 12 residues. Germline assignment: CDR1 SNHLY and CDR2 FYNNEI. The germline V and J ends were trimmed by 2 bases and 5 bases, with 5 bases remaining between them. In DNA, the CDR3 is TGTGCCAGCAGTGAACGGGGAGATACGCAGTATTTT. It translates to CASSERGDTQYF.

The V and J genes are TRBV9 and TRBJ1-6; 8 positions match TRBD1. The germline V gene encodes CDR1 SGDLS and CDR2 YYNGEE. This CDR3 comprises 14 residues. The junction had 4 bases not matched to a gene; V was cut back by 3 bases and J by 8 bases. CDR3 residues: CASSAGQVDSPLHF. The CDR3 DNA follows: TGTGCCAGCAGCGCGGGACAGGTCGATTCACCCCTCCACTTT.

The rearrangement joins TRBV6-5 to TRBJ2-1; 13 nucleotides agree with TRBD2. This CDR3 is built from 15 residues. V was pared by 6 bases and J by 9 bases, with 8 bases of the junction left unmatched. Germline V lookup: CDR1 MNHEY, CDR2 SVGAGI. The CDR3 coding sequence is TGTGCCAGCAGCCGGACTAGCGGGAGATTGGTTGAGCAGTTCTTC. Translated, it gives CASSRTSGRLVEQFF.

CDR3 nucleotides: TGCGCCAGCAGCTTGGAAGGGGTCTCCTACGAGCAGTACTTC. As protein: CASSLEGVSYEQYF. This chain joins TRBV5-1 and TRBJ2-7; D is perhaps TRBD1 (5 bases). Germline V gene data show CDR1 as SGHRS and CDR2 as YFSETQ. There are 14 residues in the CDR3. The ends were cut back, 0 bases at V and 0 bases at J, with 7 bases in the middle. Combining the CDR3 with reference TRBV5-1 and TRBJ2-7 gives the whole variable domain KAGVTQTPRYLIKTRGQQVTLSCSPISGHRSVSWYQQTPGQGLQFLFEYFSETQRNKGNFPGRFSGRQFSNSRSEMNVSTLELGDSALYLCASSLEGVSYEQYFGPGTRLTVT.

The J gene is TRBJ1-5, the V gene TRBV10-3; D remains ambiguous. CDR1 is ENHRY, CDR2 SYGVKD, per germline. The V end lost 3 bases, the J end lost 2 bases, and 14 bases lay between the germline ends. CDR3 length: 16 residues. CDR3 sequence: CAISDEAGLGNQPQHF. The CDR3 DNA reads TGTGCCATCAGTGATGAGGCGGGCTTGGGCAATCAGCCCCAGCATTTT.

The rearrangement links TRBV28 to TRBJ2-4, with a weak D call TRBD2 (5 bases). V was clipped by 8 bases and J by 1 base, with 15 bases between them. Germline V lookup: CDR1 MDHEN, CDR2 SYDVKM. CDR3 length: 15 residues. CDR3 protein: CASLSDVAAKNIQYF. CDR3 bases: TGTGCCAGCCTTTCCGACGTAGCGGCCAAAAACATTCAGTACTTC.

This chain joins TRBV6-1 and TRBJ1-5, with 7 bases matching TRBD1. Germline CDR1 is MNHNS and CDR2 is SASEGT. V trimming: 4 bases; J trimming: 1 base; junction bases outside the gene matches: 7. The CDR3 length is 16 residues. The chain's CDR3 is CASSVRQGLSNQPQHF. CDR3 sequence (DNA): TGTGCCAGCAGTGTGAGACAGGGATTGAGCAATCAGCCCCAGCATTTT.